This passage covers 28 T cell receptor beta chains from one sample sequenced in a study of cytomegalovirus exposure and HLA in healthy donors. Sequencing was performed with immunoSEQ multiplex PCR; in TCRdb, only in-frame clones are kept and a portion is missing. This table holds more than 250,000 clones, more than 80% found once. The sample comprised PBMCs. These receptors all come from a woman younger than 30 in good health and CMV-seronegative.

The chain links TRBV20-1 to TRBJ1-4; D remains ambiguous. The CDR3 runs 10 residues. Germline CDR1 and CDR2: DFQATT and SNEGSKA (reference sequence). V lost 3 bases and J lost 13, with 9 bases in between. The CDR3 DNA reads as TGCAGTGCTAGTCGAGGCCGACTGTTTTTT. This encodes CSASRGRLFF.

This clone was detected a few times. The rearrangement links TRBV25-1 to TRBJ2-2; maybe TRBD2 (6 bases). Germline lookup yields CDR1 MGHDK and CDR2 SYGVNS. The CDR3 loop spans 14 amino acids. V was clipped by 2 bases and J by 10 bases, with 14 bases between them. The CDR3 DNA reads TGTGCCAGCAGTGAAGAGGGGACTCCTGCGGAGCTGTTTTTT. As protein: CASSEEGTPAELFF.

V and J are TRBV7-9 and TRBJ1-4; 11 positions agree with TRBD1. This CDR3 region has 15 residues. J was trimmed by 10 bases and V by 5 bases; bases with no gene match: 9. Germline CDR1 is SEHNR and CDR2 is FQNEAQ (reference sequence). The CDR3 DNA is TGTGCCAGCAGCCCCATGGGACAGGGGGGGCGAAAACTGTTTTTT. This codes for CASSPMGQGGRKLFF.

This clone appeared once. The chain joins TRBV5-1 to TRBJ1-1; 7 bases map to TRBD1. Germline V CDR1 and CDR2: SGHRS, YFSETQ. V shed 3 bases and J 4 bases; nucleotides not matched to a gene: 6. This CDR3 contains 14 residues. The CDR3 DNA follows: TGCGCCAGCAGCTCCCACACAGGGGCCACTGAAGCTTTCTTT. Encoded protein: CASSSHTGATEAFF.

This chain uses TRBV28 with TRBJ2-1; no clear D. The ends were cut back, 9 bases at V and 5 bases at J, with 8 bases in the middle. The V gene's germline CDR1 is MDHEN and CDR2 SYDVKM. CDR3 length equals 11 residues. The CDR3 DNA reads TGTGCCAGTAACACGAACAATGAGCAGTTCTTC. The encoded protein is CASNTNNEQFF. The full variable domain, in which reference TRBV28 and TRBJ2-1 provide the parts outside the CDR3, is DVKVTQSSRYLVKRTGEKVFLECVQDMDHENMFWYRQDPGLGLRLIYFSYDVKMKEKGDIPEGYSVSREKKERFSLILESASTNQTSMYLCASNTNNEQFFGPGTRLTVL.

The rearrangement uses TRBV13 and TRBJ1-1, with D possibly TRBD1 on 5 matching bases. The CDR3 is 15 amino acids. V gave up 1 base and J gave up 3 bases, with 12 bases separating them. Germline assignment: CDR1 PRHDT and CDR2 FYEKMQ (reference sequence). CDR3 loop: CASSLVEGTDTEAFF. CDR3 bases: TGTGCCAGCAGCTTAGTGGAGGGGACGGACACTGAAGCTTTCTTT.

This clone was seen only once. The genes are TRBV5-4 and TRBJ2-2; 8 bases are shared with TRBD1. The germline gives CDR1 SGHNT, CDR2 YYREEE (reference sequence). V lost 1 base to trimming and J lost 1 base; unmatched junction nucleotides: 9. This CDR3 comprises 18 residues. The CDR3 spells CASSLSQGVPLNTGELFF. The CDR3, as DNA: TGTGCCAGCAGCTTGTCACAGGGGGTTCCCTTGAACACCGGGGAGCTGTTTTTT.

V and J are TRBV11-2 and TRBJ2-1; D may be TRBD2 (5 bases). The CDR3 has 16 amino acids. The germline gives CDR1 SGHAT, CDR2 FQNNGV. V was shortened by 6 bases and J by 0 bases, with 15 bases between the two germline ends. The CDR3 DNA follows: TGTGCCAGCAGGCCGGGCAGCGGAAGCTCCTACAATGAGCAGTTCTTC. This encodes CASRPGSGSSYNEQFF.

V is TRBV5-1 and J is TRBJ2-1; 9 positions match TRBD2. Germline V lookup: CDR1 SGHRS, CDR2 YFSETQ. The CDR3 spans 16 residues. After removal of 1 base from V and 4 bases from J, the junction contained 6 bases not matched to a gene. The CDR3 DNA reads TGCGCCAGCAGCTTGAGTCTAGCGGGAAAGTACAATGAGCAGTTCTTC. Protein: CASSLSLAGKYNEQFF. The entire variable domain, with the rest obtained from reference TRBV5-1 and TRBJ2-1, is as follows: KAGVTQTPRYLIKTRGQQVTLSCSPISGHRSVSWYQQTPGQGLQFLFEYFSETQRNKGNFPGRFSGRQFSNSRSEMNVSTLELGDSALYLCASSLSLAGKYNEQFFGPGTRLTVL.

The chain couples TRBV4-2 to TRBJ2-7, with 7 bases fitting TRBD2. Per the germline V gene, CDR1 is LGHNA and CDR2 is YNFKEQ. With V trimmed by 1 base and J by 1 base, 7 bases remained unmatched. The CDR3 has 16 residues. The CDR3 nucleotides read TGTGCCAGCAGCCAAGTTGCGGGAGACGGATCCTACGAGCAGTACTTC. As protein: CASSQVAGDGSYEQYF.

The chain has TRBV27 and TRBJ1-1; 9 bases fit TRBD1. The CDR3 runs 13 residues. Trimming took 5 bases from V and 9 from J; bases not matched to a gene: 7. Germline loops: CDR1 MNHEY, CDR2 SMNVEV (reference sequence). The CDR3 is CASSRYGTGQAFF. The CDR3 region has the DNA TGTGCCAGCAGTCGATACGGGACAGGGCAAGCTTTCTTT.

In its sample, this clone was seen once. The rearrangement links TRBV5-6 to TRBJ2-3, with a weak D call TRBD2 (5 bases). Germline V lookup: CDR1 SGHDT, CDR2 YYEEEE. V lost 0 bases and J 5 bases, leaving 7 bases between the germline ends. This CDR3 is 13 amino acids long. CDR3 nucleotides: TGTGCCAGCAGCTTGGCAGCGGTAGATACGCAGTATTTT. This codes for CASSLAAVDTQYF.

This chain connects TRBV15 to TRBJ1-4, with unresolved D. The CDR3 length is 17 residues. Trimming shortened V by 6 bases and J by 0 bases, and 17 bases separated the two germline ends. Germline V gene data show CDR1 as LNHNV and CDR2 as YYDKDF (reference sequence). The CDR3 sequence is CATSSAPVDSTNEKLFF. CDR3 nucleotides: TGTGCCACCAGTAGTGCACCGGTTGATTCAACTAATGAAAAACTGTTTTTT.

The V and J genes are TRBV6-4 and TRBJ2-3; D is perhaps TRBD1 (5 bases). There are 16 residues in the CDR3. Germline CDR1 reads MRHNA; CDR2 reads SNTAGT. V lost 8 bases to trimming and J lost 2 bases, with 20 bases between them. The CDR3 sequence: CASDQASTDSTDTQYF. The CDR3 DNA reads as TGTGCCAGCGATCAGGCCTCGACAGACTCCACAGATACGCAGTATTTT.

The chain combines TRBV30 with TRBJ2-3, with 9 bases identical to TRBD2. This CDR3 spans 16 amino acids. V was pared by 2 bases and J by 3 bases, with 9 bases of the junction left unmatched. The germline V gene encodes CDR1 GTSNPN and CDR2 SVGIG (reference sequence). Here the CDR3 reads CAWSLGAGGDTDTQYF. The CDR3, as DNA: TGTGCCTGGAGTCTAGGAGCGGGAGGTGATACAGATACGCAGTATTTT.

The V gene is TRBV7-2, the J gene TRBJ2-5, with TRBD2 matching 14 bases. Per the germline V gene, CDR1 is SGHTA and CDR2 is FQGNSA. V lost 2 bases to trimming and J lost 5 bases; unmatched junction nucleotides: 7. The CDR3 is 17 residues long. For the CDR3, the DNA is TGTGCCAGCAGCTTAAATCGACTAGCGGGAGGGGGGGAGACCCAGTACTTC. Its translation: CASSLNRLAGGGETQYF.

The rearrangement links TRBV2 to TRBJ1-2; D perhaps matches TRBD1 (5 bases). Trimming removed 3 bases from V and 4 bases from J, with 15 bases in between. CDR3 length: 15 amino acids. In germline, CDR1 is SNHLY, CDR2 FYNNEI. Here the CDR3 DNA reads TGTGCCAGCAGTGATTCGGGGGAGGTGGGCTATGGCTACACCTTC. This gives the protein CASSDSGEVGYGYTF.

This chain links TRBV5-4 with TRBJ1-1, with D possibly matching TRBD1 (5 bases). CDR3 length equals 12 residues. Germline-derived CDR1 and CDR2 are SGHNT and YYREEE (reference sequence). V lost 4 bases and J lost 7, with 11 bases in between. The CDR3 is CASSVGANEAFF. As DNA, the CDR3 is TGTGCCAGCAGCGTAGGGGCTAATGAAGCTTTCTTT.

The rearrangement links TRBV20-1 to TRBJ2-4; D call uncertain. V was pared by 6 bases and J by 7 bases, with 10 bases between. The CDR3 loop spans 11 amino acids. CDR1 and CDR2 (germline): DFQATT, SNEGSKA (reference sequence). CDR3 bases: TGCAGTGCCCCTTTAATGAACATTCAGTACTTC. It specifies CSAPLMNIQYF.

The V and J genes are TRBV28 and TRBJ2-5; no reliable D call. The CDR3 has 12 residues. The germline V gene encodes CDR1 MDHEN and CDR2 SYDVKM. V was clipped by 6 bases and J by 5 bases, with 10 bases between them. CDR3 sequence (DNA): TGTGCCAGCAGCTCCCCCCGGGAGACCCAGTACTTC. It codes for CASSSPRETQYF. The complete variable domain, with remaining parts taken from reference TRBV28 and TRBJ2-5, reads DVKVTQSSRYLVKRTGEKVFLECVQDMDHENMFWYRQDPGLGLRLIYFSYDVKMKEKGDIPEGYSVSREKKERFSLILESASTNQTSMYLCASSSPRETQYFGPGTRLLVL.

Details on this clone: Its ends do not fully match the called genes, so a read error is possible. The chain's CDR3 is CASSQDPSGSSHEQYF. The CDR3 DNA follows: TGCGCCAGCAGCCAAGACCCTAGCGGGAGCTCCCACGAGCAGTACTTC. The chain links TRBV4-1 to TRBJ2-7, with 10 nucleotides matching TRBD2. The germline CDR1 and CDR2 sequences are MGHRA and YSYEKL. This CDR3 region has 16 residues.

The rearrangement joins TRBV7-6 to TRBJ1-4; TRBD1 agrees at 8 bases. The V and J ends lost 0 bases and 5 bases, in that order; junction bases with no gene match: 5. The V gene's germline CDR1 is SGHVS and CDR2 FNYEAQ. The CDR3 has 16 residues. CDR3 amino acids: CASSLAGTGLNEKLFF. The CDR3 DNA sequence: TGTGCCAGCAGCTTAGCTGGGACAGGTCTGAATGAAAAACTGTTTTTT.

In nucleotides, the CDR3 is TGTGCCAGTAGTAGGGAACAGGCCGACTACGAGCAGTACTTC. Translated, it gives CASSREQADYEQYF. The rearrangement joins TRBV19 to TRBJ2-7; possibly TRBD1 for D (5 bases). CDR3 length: 14 residues. Germline assignment: CDR1 LNHDA and CDR2 SQIVND (reference sequence). Trimming took off 4 bases at V and 3 bases at J, with 13 bases between the two ends.

The CDR3 DNA sequence: TGTGCCTGGAGTGCCGGGACAGGGGTCCCCATTGCAACTAATGAAAAACTGTTTTTT. It translates to CAWSAGTGVPIATNEKLFF. This chain links TRBV30 with TRBJ1-4; 10 bases are shared with TRBD1. The CDR3 contains 19 residues. V lost 1 base to trimming and J lost 0 bases; unmatched junction nucleotides: 11. Germline assignment: CDR1 GTSNPN and CDR2 SVGIG (reference sequence).

The CDR3 DNA sequence: TGTGCCAGCAGGGGAGGGACTAGCGTGGTCGGGGAGCTGTTTTTT. Translation: CASRGGTSVVGELFF. This chain uses TRBV2 with TRBJ2-2; 10 bases fit TRBD2. Germline CDR1 SNHLY, CDR2 FYNNEI. This CDR3 is 15 amino acids long. The V segment lost 6 bases and the J segment 7 bases; nucleotides outside the gene matches: 8.

The chain combines TRBV6-5 with TRBJ1-5; 9 nucleotides agree with TRBD1. The CDR3 has 15 residues. The V segment lost 6 bases and the J segment 5 bases; nucleotides outside the gene matches: 8. Per the germline V gene, CDR1 is MNHEY and CDR2 is SVGAGI. CDR3 in amino acids: CASRTLRTGDQPQHF. The CDR3 DNA follows: TGTGCCAGCAGAACGCTAAGGACAGGGGATCAGCCCCAGCATTTT.

The sample holds one count of this clone. J is TRBJ2-7 and V is TRBV4-3, with D possibly TRBD2 on 6 matching bases. The CDR3 loop spans 14 amino acids. V was shortened by 4 bases and J by 0 bases, with 10 bases between the two germline ends. In germline, CDR1 is LGHNA, CDR2 YSLEER. For the CDR3, the DNA is TGCGCCAGCAGCCCGGACTACCTCTCCTACGAGCAGTACTTC. It is translated as CASSPDYLSYEQYF.

The gene calls are TRBV12-5 and TRBJ1-2, with a possible D match to TRBD1 (5 bases). CDR1 is LGHNT, CDR2 FRNRAP, per germline. The CDR3 consists of 12 residues. V was pared by 0 bases and J by 8 bases, with 7 bases between. The CDR3 reads CASGLVRGGYTF. The CDR3 nucleotides read TGTGCTAGTGGTTTGGTTAGGGGCGGCTACACCTTC.